Listed below are T cell receptor beta chains from one sample, sequenced in a study of CD8 T cells in Susac syndrome. Each CDR3 protein is one row after TCRdb ran MiXCR on the immunoSEQ multiplex PCR reads. Altogether fewer than 200,000 distinct CDR3 sequences are present, 85% to 95% being singletons, with the ten largest covering about 0.15%. Sequencing was carried out using CD8+ T cells from PBMCs. These receptors were obtained from a human donor with multiple sclerosis. The CDR3 runs from the conserved cysteine through the conserved F or W. D genes are given only for firm matches.

v_call	j_call	d_call	cdr3_aa
TRBV19	TRBJ2-1	.	CASFQGDEQFF
TRBV11-2	TRBJ2-2	TRBD1	CASTYPRDRTLFTGELFF
TRBV30	TRBJ2-1	.	CAWSVDMGEQFF
TRBV5-1	TRBJ2-1	TRBD2	CASSLFLAGDEQFF
TRBV28	TRBJ1-5	.	CASREEDRTNQPQHF
TRBV20-1	TRBJ2-7	.	CSARLYYEQYF
TRBV13	TRBJ2-3	.	CASSLAGSGPRTDTQYF
TRBV28	TRBJ2-1	.	CASSFTGYNEQFF
TRBV12-3/TRBV12-4	TRBJ1-5	.	CASSIQRQSNQPQHF
TRBV20-1	TRBJ2-1	.	CSARDVGAGRLFEQFF
TRBV27	TRBJ1-2	TRBD1	CASRTTGHGYTF
TRBV20-1	TRBJ2-1	TRBD2	CSARAGGLAAYNEQFF
TRBV3-1	TRBJ2-3	.	CASSQGGATDTQYF
TRBV20-1	TRBJ2-7	.	CSATEIFSYEQYF
TRBV29-1	TRBJ2-1	.	CSVDSGNDVSSYNEQFF
TRBV29-1	TRBJ1-1	.	CSMTRDGAFF
TRBV12-3/TRBV12-4	TRBJ2-7	.	CASSQGATYEQYF
TRBV27	TRBJ2-7	.	CASSLRARADEQYF
TRBV23-1	TRBJ1-2	.	CASSQSYRANYGYTF
TRBV12-3/TRBV12-4	TRBJ2-4	.	CASSPRFKSDIQYF
TRBV5-6	TRBJ2-7	TRBD1	CASSLTTQGQQQYF
TRBV12-3/TRBV12-4	TRBJ2-1	.	CASSLAQHNEQFF
TRBV19	TRBJ1-5	.	CASSIGRLNSNQPQHF
TRBV14	TRBJ1-4	TRBD1	CASRRQGAREKLFF
TRBV9	TRBJ1-1	.	CASSSGFYTEAFF
TRBV28	TRBJ2-5	TRBD1	CASSGTGETQYF
TRBV3-1	TRBJ2-7	.	CASSQGGGREQYF
TRBV5-1	TRBJ1-1	TRBD1	CASTSDRVNTEAFF
TRBV21-1	TRBJ2-7	.	CASSEGGRYEQYF
TRBV13	TRBJ2-1	TRBD2	CASSPRTSGMDQFF
TRBV29-1	TRBJ1-3	.	CSVEQPRGGAGNTIYF
TRBV12-5	TRBJ1-1	.	CASGFQTEAFF
TRBV7-9	TRBJ2-1	TRBD2	CASSPPLAGGLNEQFF
TRBV29-1	TRBJ2-2	TRBD2	CSVVLAGETDTGELFF
TRBV4-1	TRBJ1-5	.	CASSQEFGRIDQPQHF
TRBV7-3	TRBJ2-7	TRBD1	CASSITGAAREQYF